The T cell receptor (beta chain) described here comes from a study of post-analysis software for immune sequencing data. Study-wide points: Significantly lower normalized Chao1 diversity was seen in multiple sclerosis patients than in controls. There were five TRBV segments more frequent in patients than controls, and TRBV5-6, TRBV5-1 and TRBV20-1 were among them.

V was clipped by 1 base and J by 6 bases, with 12 bases between them. Germline V CDR1 and CDR2: KGHDR, SFDVKD. The CDR3 is 15 amino acids. TCR beta cDNA libraries had unique molecular identifiers. There were roughly 0.9 to 10 million T cells, and around 460,000 cDNA molecules came from them. Using its own MiXCR run on the PCR reads, TCRdb lists one record per CDR3 protein. The sample carries some 890,000 distinct CDR3 sequences, about 50% recorded once. In regard to this clonotype: Its specificity is unknown.

This chain uses TRBV24-1 with TRBJ2-1; D may match TRBD1 or TRBD2 (5 bases each). The TCR sequence derives from a girl between 10 and 17 years old with multiple sclerosis. The specimen sequenced was blood. CDR3: CATSDFIGGSNEQFF. In DNA form, the CDR3 reads TGTGCCACCAGTGATTTTATTGGGGGTAGCAATGAGCAGTTCTTC.